This T cell receptor beta chain appears in the sequencing data of a study of human T cells and chemical hapten exposure. This clonotype occurred a few times. TCRdb independently ran MiXCR on the RACE reads; one entry per CDR3 protein. Seen here are approximately 100,000 distinct CDR3 sequences, 9.2% observed once, and the top ten hold around 3%. Regarding time point: patch test 2, 6 weeks after DPC sensitization. This sample's treatment: therapeutic diphenylcyclopropenone sensitization with weekly scalp DPC. V shed 1 base, J shed 5 bases, and the junction held 5 bases outside the gene matches. CDR3 length: 14 residues. CDR1 and CDR2 from the germline V gene are LGHNA and YSLEER.

The material was whole blood, obtained in connection with sensitization to the hapten diphenylcyclopropenone (DPC). V and J are TRBV4-3 and TRBJ2-7, with 7 bases fitting TRBD1. The receptor comes from a woman aged 40-49 years with alopecia areata. Some clones in this sample may be carry-over from other donors' samples. The CDR3: CASSQGQGRNEQYF. In DNA, the CDR3 is TGCGCCAGCAGCCAAGGACAGGGCAGGAACGAGCAGTACTTC.